This T cell receptor beta chain was found in a study of shared clonotypes between healthy human individuals. Method: immunoSEQ multiplex PCR; TCRdb's copy keeps in-frame clones and lacks some. Of 2 million to 2.5 million clones in the sample, 92% are singletons; the top ten hold more than 0.35%. Donors comprised healthy HIV-negative adults lacking recent acute infections or vaccinations. This CDR3 region has 13 residues. CDR1 SGDLS and CDR2 YYNGEE come from the germline V gene. Trimming removed 3 bases from V and 4 bases from J, with 11 bases in between. Sequenced input: naive CD4+ T cells from PBMCs. Subset specified: CD45RA+ positively selected. This chain uses TRBV9 with TRBJ2-7, with D hard to call. This clonotype was sampled from a man aged 18 to 29 in good health. Some clones in this sample may be carry-over from other donors' samples. CDR3 coding DNA: TGTGCCAGCAGCGCCGTCACTGTATACGAGCAGTACTTC. It is translated as CASSAVTVYEQYF.